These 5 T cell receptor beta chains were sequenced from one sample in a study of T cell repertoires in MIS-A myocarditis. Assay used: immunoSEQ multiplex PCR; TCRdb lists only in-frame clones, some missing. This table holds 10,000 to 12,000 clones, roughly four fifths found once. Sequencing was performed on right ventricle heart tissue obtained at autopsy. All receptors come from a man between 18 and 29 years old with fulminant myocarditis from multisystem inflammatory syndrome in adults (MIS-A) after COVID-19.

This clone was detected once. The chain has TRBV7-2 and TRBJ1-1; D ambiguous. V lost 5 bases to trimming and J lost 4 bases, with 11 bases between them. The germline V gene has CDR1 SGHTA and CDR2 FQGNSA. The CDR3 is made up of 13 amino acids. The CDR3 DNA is TGTGCCAGCAGCACCGGCCGGGGCACTGAAGCTTTCTTT. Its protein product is CASSTGRGTEAFF.

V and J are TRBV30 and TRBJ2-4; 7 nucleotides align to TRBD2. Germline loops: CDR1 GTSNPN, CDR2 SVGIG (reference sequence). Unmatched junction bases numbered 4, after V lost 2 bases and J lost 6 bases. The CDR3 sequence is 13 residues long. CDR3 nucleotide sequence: TGTGCCTGGAGTTCATCGGGGGGAAACATTCAGTACTTC. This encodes CAWSSSGGNIQYF.

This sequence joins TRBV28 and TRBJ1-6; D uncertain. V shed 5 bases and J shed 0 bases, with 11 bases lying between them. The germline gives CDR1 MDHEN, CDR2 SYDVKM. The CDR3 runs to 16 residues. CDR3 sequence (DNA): TGTGCCAGCAGTCGACAACGGAGCTCCTATAATTCACCCCTCCACTTT. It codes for CASSRQRSSYNSPLHF.

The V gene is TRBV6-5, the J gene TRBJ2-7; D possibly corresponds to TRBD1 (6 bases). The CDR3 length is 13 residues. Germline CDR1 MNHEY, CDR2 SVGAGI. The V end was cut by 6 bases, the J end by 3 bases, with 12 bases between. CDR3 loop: CASRDRQLYEQYF. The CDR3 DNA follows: TGTGCCAGCAGAGACAGGCAGCTCTACGAGCAGTACTTC.

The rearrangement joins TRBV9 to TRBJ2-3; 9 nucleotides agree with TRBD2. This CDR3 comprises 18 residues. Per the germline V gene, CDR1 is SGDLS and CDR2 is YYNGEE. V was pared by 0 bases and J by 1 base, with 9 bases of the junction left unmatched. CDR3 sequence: CASSVGSGAGGRTDTQYF. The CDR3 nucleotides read TGTGCCAGCAGCGTAGGTTCCGGAGCGGGGGGCCGCACAGATACGCAGTATTTT.